Listed below are T cell receptor beta chains from one sample, sequenced in a study of blood T cell repertoires in COVID-19. Profiled with immunoSEQ multiplex PCR; TCRdb holds only in-frame clones, not every one. The sample shows about 200,000 clones, around 89% of them seen only once. The sample was PBMCs or T cells enriched from blood (not recorded which). The receptors derive from a man aged 30-40 years who had recovered from COVID-19. Each CDR3 is given without its conserved first and last residue. The order of the fields is J gene, V gene, CDR3 length, CDR3 protein.

>TRBJ1-2|TRBV27|16
ASRGQGWEDRVGYGYT
>TRBJ2-2|TRBV27|14
ASSFSGGINTGELF
>TRBJ1-2|TRBV9|10
ASSVWMGGYT
>TRBJ2-3|TRBV5-1|12
ASSFGAATDTQY
>TRBJ1-6|TRBV18|12
ASSPSGLDSPLH
>TRBJ2-7|TRBV5-4|15
ASSLGGLAGVSSEQY
>TRBJ2-7|TRBV19|10
ASSIRGYEQY
>TRBJ2-1|TRBV5-1|14
ASSLGLATTYNEQF
>TRBJ1-1|TRBV2|9
ASSGELEAF
>TRBJ2-1|TRBV27|14
ASSWGTGEVNNEQF
>TRBJ2-2|TRBV4-3|15
ASSQEPAGVSTGELF
>TRBJ2-3|TRBV7-2|12
ASSPALITDTQY
>TRBJ2-2|TRBV6-9|11
ASSLQGSGELF
>TRBJ2-3|TRBV19|13
ASSPFPTIAVTQY
>TRBJ2-2|TRBV11-2|12
ASKRQVNTGELF
>TRBJ2-3|TRBV14|12
ASSQEYGSRAQY
>TRBJ1-1|TRBV7-2|16
ASSLAGTKPGMNTEAF
>TRBJ1-1|TRBV6-5|12
ASSYTQQNTEAF
>TRBJ1-2|TRBV5-4|11
ASRTFGREGYT
>TRBJ1-1|TRBV6-2/TRBV6-3|12
ASSYGQGNTEAF
>TRBJ2-1|TRBV6-5|14
ASSYSPGQYYNEQF
>TRBJ2-7|TRBV5-1|13
ASRRELAAVYEQY
>TRBJ2-1|TRBV3-1/TRBV3-2|15
ASSQEGRSGSYNEQF
>TRBJ1-4|TRBV9|13
ASSPTGGSGEKLF
>TRBJ1-3|TRBV27|12
ASSGQGPGNTIY
>TRBJ2-1|TRBV28|11
ASSPHQSNEQF
>TRBJ1-4|TRBV5-3|18
ARSLASSSWTPTRDEKLF